The clone carrying this T cell receptor (beta chain) was detected ten times or more. Regarding time point: after trial treatment. Indicated treatment: LDRT plus nivolumab, ipilimumab, low-dose cyclophosphamide and aspirin (RACIN trial). The therapy administered to donors comprised nivolumab, ipilimumab, aspirin, low-dose cyclophosphamide and low-dose radiotherapy. This entry is derived from a study of low-dose radiotherapy and immunotherapy resistance in tumors. About the study: Cohort 1 got 0.5 Gy per fraction every 2 weeks, 6.5 Gy in total.

CDR1 is SGHAT and CDR2 is FQDESV in the germline V gene (reference sequence). This CDR3 has 16 residues. After removal of 4 bases from V and 8 bases from J, the junction contained 7 bases not matched to a gene. Gene-specific TRAV and TRBV primers were used for first-strand cDNA, covering alpha and beta chains. Over about 19 PCR cycles, TCRs were amplified from a constant-region primer and V-primer adapter. TCRdb re-analysed the reads in MiXCR, keeping a single row per CDR3 protein. The table lists about 58,000 distinct CDR3 sequences, less than 30% of them singletons. The V call is TRBV11-1, the J call TRBJ2-1, with 14 nucleotides matching TRBD2. This specimen consisted of PBMCs, obtained after low-dose radiotherapy plus immunotherapy. This TCR was recovered from a male donor with prostate cancer. The CDR3 region has the DNA TGTGCCAGCAGCTCAGAGGGGACTAGCGGGGGTTATGAGCAGTTCTTC. Its protein is CASSSEGTSGGYEQFF.